This T cell receptor beta chain was sequenced during a study of early T cells in non-severe SARS-CoV-2 infection. Study at large: Sequencing was performed on bulk RNA from unsorted whole blood, leaving chains unpaired. Findings and limits, study-wide: Using VDJdb, the matching emphasized anti-spike CD8 responses while missing private and CD4 specificities.

Unique molecular identifier tags were affixed to discrete cDNA molecules. In TCRdb, the 5' RACE reads were re-called with MiXCR into one record per CDR3 protein. The table records roughly 29,000 distinct CDR3 sequences, about 4.6% of them present only once. The V gene lost 6 bases and the J gene lost 8 bases, with 12 bases spanning the gap. Germline V gene data show CDR1 as SGHRS and CDR2 as YFSETQ. This CDR3 has 12 residues. This clonotype was counted many times. Its specificity is unknown. This chain joins TRBV5-1 and TRBJ2-1; D remains unclear. The sequenced sample was whole blood. The sequence was obtained from an adult who was a healthcare worker with PCR-confirmed SARS-CoV-2 infection or an uninfected control (not recorded which). The CDR3 sequence is CASTRTPHEQFF. The CDR3 bases are TGCGCCAGCACCCGAACCCCCCATGAGCAGTTCTTC.